Sequencing of this TCR beta chain was carried out in a study of blood T cell repertoires in COVID-19. The overall study: Both acute and convalescent COVID-19 samples were obtained from the United States, Italy and Spain. T cells, B-cell-depleted T cells, or PBMCs provided the cDNA or gDNA that served as material.

Source study methods: Using reference gene primer amplification, nucleated cell counts were estimated. The protocol was immunoSEQ multiplex PCR, while the TCRdb copy is restricted to in-frame clones and leaves out a portion. From that table come the V and J calls and clone size; the DNA was used to work out D and trimming. This sample has fewer than 80,000 clones, with approximately 86% found just once. Unmatched junction bases numbered 2, after V lost 4 bases and J lost 8 bases. The CDR3 contains 14 residues. The germline V gene encodes CDR1 LNHDA and CDR2 SQIVND (reference sequence). The sequence was obtained from a man between 70 and 80 years old with acute or convalescent COVID-19. The sequenced sample was peripheral blood. This chain uses TRBV19 with TRBJ1-6; 10 positions match TRBD1. CDR3 sequence: CASSTTGGDSPLHF. The CDR3 nucleotides read TGTGCCAGTAGTACGACAGGGGGCGATTCACCCCTCCACTTT.